Below, 19 T cell receptor beta chains from the same sample are listed, as sequenced in a study of T cell repertoires in cytomegalovirus infection. Their recognized antigens are unknown. TCRdb recomputed calls from the reads with MiXCR, one row per CDR3 protein. Of 750,000 to 950,000 distinct CDR3 sequences in the sample, about 28% are singletons; the top ten hold around 14%. Sequenced material: cultured CD8+ T cells from PBMCs, taken from culture after CMV antigen stimulation. These receptors all stem from a human donor in good health (CMV status not recorded). Some clones in this sample may be carry-over from other donors' samples.

The V call is TRBV6-2 or TRBV6-3, the J call TRBJ2-1, with 10 bases that match TRBD2. The CDR3 consists of 15 residues. The V segment lost 5 bases and the J segment 6 bases; nucleotides outside the gene matches: 7. The germline V gene has CDR1 MNHEY and CDR2 SVGEGT. The CDR3 region is CASSDLAGAPNEQFF. Written as DNA, the CDR3 is TGTGCCAGCAGTGATCTAGCGGGGGCCCCCAATGAGCAGTTCTTC.

This clonotype was found a few times. V gene TRBV7-2 combines with J gene TRBJ2-1, with 7 bases aligning to TRBD2. The V and J ends lost 2 bases and 4 bases, in that order; junction bases with no gene match: 5. The CDR3 sequence is 15 residues long. CDR1 is SGHTA and CDR2 is FQGNSA in the germline V gene. The CDR3 loop is CASSLTSSGYNEQFF. The CDR3 nucleotides read TGTGCCAGCAGCTTAACGTCTAGCGGTTACAATGAGCAGTTCTTC. Full variable domain (missing parts from reference TRBV7-2 and TRBJ2-1): GAGVSQSPSNKVTEKGKDVELRCDPISGHTALYWYRQSLGQGLEFLIYFQGNSAPDKSGLPSDRFSAERTGGSVSTLTIQRTQQEDSAVYLCASSLTSSGYNEQFFGPGTRLTVL.

The chain combines TRBV6-1 with TRBJ1-6; 7 bases are a match to TRBD1. V trimming: 1 base; J trimming: 4 bases; junction bases outside the gene matches: 1. There are 15 residues in the CDR3. Per the germline V gene, CDR1 is MNHNS and CDR2 is SASEGT. The CDR3 nucleotides read TGTGCCAGCAGTGAAGGGACAGGTTATAATTCACCCCTCCACTTT. Translation gives CASSEGTGYNSPLHF.

This clonotype has only a few counts. The V gene is TRBV12-3 or TRBV12-4, the J gene TRBJ2-2; 9 bases fit TRBD1. The CDR3 covers 15 residues. Trimming took 6 bases from V and 6 from J; bases not matched to a gene: 8. CDR3: CASREGQGYPGELFF. In DNA form, the CDR3 reads TGTGCCAGCAGGGAGGGACAGGGCTATCCCGGGGAGCTGTTTTTT.

The chain joins TRBV29-1 to TRBJ2-1, with D possibly called TRBD1 or TRBD2 (5 bases each). From germline, CDR1 is SQVTM and CDR2 ANQGSEA. The CDR3 is 16 amino acids. V was clipped by 4 bases and J by 0 bases, with 16 bases between them. CDR3 loop: CSVVGHGGGSYNEQFF. The CDR3 DNA reads as TGCAGCGTTGTCGGTCACGGTGGGGGCTCCTACAATGAGCAGTTCTTC.

The chain recombines TRBV7-9 with TRBJ1-2, with 9 nucleotides matching TRBD1. CDR3 size: 16 residues. The trim removed 2 bases at V and 4 bases at J, leaving 8 bases unmatched. Germline V gives CDR1 SEHNR, CDR2 FQNEAQ (reference sequence). DNA for the CDR3: TGTGCCAGCAGCTTAACGGGACAGGGAGTTCTCTATGGCTACACCTTC. As protein: CASSLTGQGVLYGYTF.

The V gene is TRBV27, the J gene TRBJ2-1; tentatively, D is TRBD2 (6 bases). Germline-derived CDR1 and CDR2 are MNHEY and SMNVEV (reference sequence). This CDR3 region has 14 residues. Trimming removed 5 bases from V and 2 bases from J, with 10 bases in between. CDR3 sequence reads: CASSRDLTYNEQFF. CDR3 coding DNA: TGTGCCAGCAGTCGGGACTTAACCTACAATGAGCAGTTCTTC.

The chain recombines TRBV24-1 with TRBJ1-2, with D possibly matching TRBD1 (5 bases). The CDR3 totals 15 residues. Trimming took off 9 bases at V and 1 base at J, with 17 bases between the two ends. The germline CDR1 and CDR2 sequences are KGHDR and SFDVKD. DNA of the CDR3: TGTGCCACCTACCTCCCGGACACGCTTAACTATGGCTACACCTTC. As protein: CATYLPDTLNYGYTF.

The rearrangement joins TRBV20-1 to TRBJ2-4; 8 nucleotides agree with TRBD2. Looked up from germline, CDR1 is DFQATT and CDR2 is SNEGSKA (reference sequence). V lost 6 bases and J lost 3; bases outside the gene matches: 4. The length of the CDR3 is 13 residues. The CDR3 protein is CSAQAGVKNIQYF. CDR3 nucleotides: TGCAGTGCGCAAGCGGGGGTCAAAAACATTCAGTACTTC.

The chain recombines TRBV28 with TRBJ2-7, with D unclear. The germline CDR1 and CDR2 sequences are MDHEN and SYDVKM. The length of the CDR3 is 14 residues. Trimming removed 3 bases at V and 6 bases at J, with 15 bases between. CDR3 nucleotide sequence: TGTGCCAGCAGTTTGTCGTTGGCGAGGACCGAGCAGTACGTC. It translates to CASSLSLARTEQYV.

The chain couples TRBV2 to TRBJ1-1; D unclear. Germline V lookup: CDR1 SNHLY, CDR2 FYNNEI. Between the trimmed V and J ends, which lost 6 bases and 5 bases, there was a span of 10 bases. The CDR3 is 12 amino acids. The CDR3 here is CASRPTSTEAFF. The DNA for the CDR3 is TGTGCCAGCAGGCCTACCTCGACTGAAGCTTTCTTT.

This chain links TRBV12-5 with TRBJ1-5; a possible D gene is TRBD1 (6 bases). The CDR3 runs 16 residues. The germline V gene encodes CDR1 LGHNT and CDR2 FRNRAP. V dropped 2 bases and J dropped 3 bases, with 14 bases sitting between them. CDR3 residues: CASGLSVDSHNQPQHF. The CDR3 bases are TGTGCTAGTGGTTTGTCAGTGGACAGCCACAATCAGCCCCAGCATTTT.

The CDR3, as DNA: TGCAGCGTTGTCCGTGGGACCACAGATACGCAGTATTTT. This translates into CSVVRGTTDTQYF. The chain uses TRBV29-1 and TRBJ2-3; D may match TRBD1 or TRBD2 (5 bases each). V lost 4 bases to trimming and J lost 2 bases, with 10 bases between them. Germline-derived CDR1 and CDR2 are SQVTM and ANQGSEA. This CDR3 spans 13 amino acids.

The chain couples TRBV2 to TRBJ2-3; possibly TRBD2 for D (5 bases). Germline CDR1 and CDR2: SNHLY and FYNNEI. The CDR3 totals 18 residues. V was shortened by 2 bases and J by 3 bases, with 21 bases between the two germline ends. The CDR3 protein is CASSEPIMGSSGTDTQYF. The DNA of the CDR3 is TGTGCCAGCAGTGAACCGATAATGGGGAGCTCGGGGACAGATACGCAGTATTTT.

The chain joins TRBV7-9 to TRBJ1-2, with a weak D call TRBD1 (6 bases). The V and J ends lost 5 bases and 1 base respectively, with 17 bases between them. The germline gives CDR1 SEHNR, CDR2 FQNEAQ (reference sequence). The CDR3 is 16 residues long. CDR3 coding DNA: TGTGCCAGCAGCCTCCGGCGGGACACCGATAACTATGGCTACACCTTC. Translating it yields CASSLRRDTDNYGYTF.

The V gene is TRBV5-1, the J gene TRBJ2-1; D is unclear. CDR1 is SGHRS and CDR2 is YFSETQ in the germline V gene. With 5 bases removed from V and 6 bases from J, the gap between germline ends came to 15 bases. The CDR3 is made up of 14 amino acids. CDR3 protein: CASRYPGPPNEQFF. The CDR3, as DNA: TGCGCCAGCAGGTATCCCGGGCCCCCCAATGAGCAGTTCTTC.

This clonotype was observed a few times. The rearrangement joins TRBV12-5 to TRBJ1-5; unclear D gene. The germline V gene encodes CDR1 LGHNT and CDR2 FRNRAP. The CDR3 spans 12 residues. Between the trimmed V and J ends, which lost 5 bases and 7 bases, there was a span of 9 bases. This CDR3 reads CASGPWRQPQHF. As DNA, the CDR3 is TGTGCTAGTGGTCCCTGGCGACAGCCCCAGCATTTT.

This clonotype was observed a few times. The V gene is TRBV12-3 or TRBV12-4, the J gene TRBJ2-1; TRBD1 or TRBD2 may be the D gene (5 bases each). This CDR3 has 14 amino acids. The V end lost 6 bases, the J end lost 6 bases, and 15 bases lay between the germline ends. The CDR3 bases are TGTGCCAGCAGCCACAATGAGGGGAGCAATGAGCAGTTCTTC. This codes for CASSHNEGSNEQFF.

The V and J genes are TRBV6-2 or TRBV6-3 and TRBJ1-1; 8 bases agree with TRBD1. Unmatched junction bases numbered 5, after V lost 7 bases and J lost 4 bases. Germline CDR1 and CDR2: MNHEY and SVGEGT. This CDR3 region has 13 residues. This chain's CDR3 is CASITTGGTEAFF. Here the CDR3 DNA reads TGTGCCAGCATTACCACAGGGGGCACTGAAGCTTTCTTT.